This record covers a single T cell receptor beta chain. This clonotype was observed at least ten times. What this receptor recognizes is not known. No per-base quality is available; no much larger clone lies one base away. The sample comes from a study of low-dose radiotherapy and immunotherapy resistance in tumors (dated by TCRdb to 2022 to 2024). Some background on the complete study: In Cohort 1, each fraction delivered 0.5 Gy every 2 weeks, and the prescribed total PTV dose was 6.5 Gy. In Cohort 2, 1 Gy per fraction was delivered every two weeks, for a total of 13 Gy over 26 weeks. Patients were given nivolumab as a 240 mg flat dose every two weeks and ipilimumab at 1 mg/kg every six weeks, with both drugs delivered intravenously. Cyclophosphamide 200 mg/m2 was administered intravenously every two weeks, one day before each radiation and immunotherapy administration. Starting on cycle 1 day 1, patients took 300 mg of aspirin by mouth once a day for four cycles. No randomization into treatment groups was done for the people taking part in the trial. Eight patients were included in the translational analysis: three from the first dose cohort and the first five from the second dose cohort.

The germline ends are 9 bases apart after V is trimmed by 1 base and J by 6 bases. CDR1 MNHNY and CDR2 SVGAGI were looked up in the germline V gene (reference sequence). The CDR3 holds 13 amino acids from the cysteine to the phenylalanine. Left in the record is the CDR3 DNA by itself, 39 bases read in frame from the first base. The sample's time point, from its label and the paper: before trial treatment. Donors were enrolled in RACIN, a single-arm phase I dose-escalation trial combining nivolumab, ipilimumab, aspirin, low-dose cyclophosphamide and low-dose radiotherapy. Patients with advanced, TIL-negative solid tumors were considered eligible. The sequencing machine was an Illumina HiSeq 2500. First-strand cDNA was synthesized using Superscript III and a set of TRAV- and TRBV-specific primers, so that both TCRalpha and TCRbeta chains were covered. An approximately 20-cycle PCR with Phusion amplified the TCRs, pairing a constant-region primer with the adapter that was attached to the V primers. The isolated mRNA was amplified using the MessageAmp II aRNA Amplification Kit, with in vitro transcription performed for about 15 hours at 37 degrees C. The Dynabeads mRNA DIRECT Purification Kit was used to isolate mRNA for TCR sequencing. Indexed Illumina adapters were added in a second Phusion PCR of around 23 cycles, and the PCR products were purified with AMPure XP beads. The original methods were these. Using custom Perl scripts, TCR sequences encoding the same protein were pooled, out-of-frame sequences were removed, and the abundance of each clonotype was computed. TCR sequences supported by only a single read were excluded from analysis. Among the metrics used to describe the repertoires were Shannon entropy, Gini index, clonality, richness, and the frequency of TCRs shared between repertoires. Clones were called with MiXCR by TCRdb after fastp trimmed the public reads at Q25, and only in-frame beta chains were retained. Each entry merges the rows of one CDR3 protein and shows their most common DNA and genes. The V and J calls and clone size are TCRdb's, not the authors'. Recorded for this sample are 70,000 to 90,000 distinct CDR3 sequences; about a sixth of them occurred a single time. 2.5% to 3% of the sample goes to the ten largest clones.

Sample: PBMCs, taken before treatment. This receptor was obtained from a male donor with prostate cancer. The receptor chain draws on TRBV6-6 and TRBJ1-1; too little of a D gene remains to name it. The CDR3 has the sequence CASSYFPRAEAFF. The base sequence is TGTGCCAGCAGTTACTTTCCGAGAGCTGAAGCTTTCTTT.